This entry lists 30 T cell receptor beta chains sequenced from one sample in a study of neoadjuvant anti-PD-1 for oral cavity cancer. The data were produced by immunoSEQ multiplex PCR, yet TCRdb's version contains in-frame clones alone and is incomplete. The profile shows some 30,000 clones, 70% to 80% of them singletons. Time point given: after neoadjuvant nivolumab, at surgical resection. The material was PBMCs, obtained after nivolumab (anti-PD-1) treatment. Receptors were obtained from a person aged 40 to 85 with oral cavity squamous cell carcinoma.

V and J are TRBV11-2 and TRBJ2-3; tentatively, D is TRBD1 (6 bases). Trimming stripped 6 bases from V and 0 bases from J, with 16 bases between. The germline V gene has CDR1 SGHAT and CDR2 FQNNGV. The CDR3 covers 16 residues. CDR3 residues: CASSFRGGPSTDTQYF. In DNA form, the CDR3 reads TGTGCCAGCAGTTTCAGGGGCGGGCCGAGCACAGATACGCAGTATTTT.

As DNA, the CDR3 is TGTGCCACCAGGACAGCGGGAGACGGCTACACCTTC. This translates into CATRTAGDGYTF. The V and J genes are TRBV15 and TRBJ1-2, with D maybe TRBD1 (5 bases). V was cut by 6 bases and J by 8 bases, with 13 bases left in between. CDR3 length: 12 residues. Germline values: CDR1 LNHNV, CDR2 YYDKDF (reference sequence). The complete variable domain, with remaining parts taken from reference TRBV15 and TRBJ1-2, reads DAMVIQNPRYQVTQFGKPVTLSCSQTLNHNVMYWYQQKSSQAPKLLFHYYDKDFNNEADTPDNFQSRRPNTSFCFLDIRSPGLGDTAMYLCATRTAGDGYTFGSGTRLTVV.

This chain uses TRBV18 with TRBJ2-5; D is tentatively TRBD1 or TRBD2 (6 bases each). V was clipped by 6 bases and J by 5 bases, with 13 bases between them. The CDR3 is 13 residues long. Germline V lookup: CDR1 KGHSH, CDR2 LQKENI. CDR3 loop: CASSRAGGETQYF. The CDR3 coding sequence is TGTGCCAGCTCTCGGGCCGGGGGCGAGACCCAGTACTTC.

V gene TRBV11-2 combines with J gene TRBJ1-4; 9 bases line up with TRBD1. The ends lost 0 bases at V and 7 bases at J; junction bases unmatched: 3. This CDR3 comprises 15 residues. Germline V lookup: CDR1 SGHAT, CDR2 FQNNGV. The CDR3, as DNA: TGTGCCAGCAGCTTAGAGGGGACAGGGCTTGAAAAACTGTTTTTT. Protein product: CASSLEGTGLEKLFF.

V usage is TRBV6-1 and J usage is TRBJ1-5, with D uncertain. Trimming cost V 11 bases and J 0 bases, with 11 bases left between them. This CDR3 has 13 residues. Germline values: CDR1 MNHNS, CDR2 SASEGT. CDR3 region: CAAAGISNQPQHF. The CDR3 bases are TGTGCCGCGGCGGGGATTAGCAATCAGCCCCAGCATTTT.

The V call is TRBV19, the J call TRBJ2-6, with no clear D. CDR3 length: 16 amino acids. From germline, CDR1 is LNHDA and CDR2 SQIVND (reference sequence). V shed 1 base and J shed 0 bases, with 7 bases lying between them. This CDR3 is CASSIARGSGANVLTF. The CDR3 bases are TGTGCCAGTAGTATAGCCCGAGGCTCTGGGGCCAACGTCCTGACTTTC.

This chain links TRBV4-3 with TRBJ2-3, with D tentatively TRBD2 (6 bases). Germline CDR1 is LGHNA and CDR2 is YSLEER. The CDR3 sequence is 15 residues long. V lost 5 bases to trimming and J lost 0 bases, with 12 bases between them. As DNA, the CDR3 is TGCGCCAGCAGCAAAGGGACTTATAGCACAGATACGCAGTATTTT. This encodes CASSKGTYSTDTQYF.

This clone was observed a few times. The rearrangement uses TRBV9 and TRBJ2-3; D unresolved. CDR3 length: 14 residues. Germline V CDR1 and CDR2: SGDLS, YYNGEE. Trimming removed 4 bases from V and 2 bases from J, with 11 bases in between. The CDR3 DNA follows: TGTGCCAGCAGCTACGGATATAACACAGATACGCAGTATTTT. As protein: CASSYGYNTDTQYF.

The gene calls are TRBV11-2 and TRBJ2-1; 8 bases map to TRBD2. Germline loops: CDR1 SGHAT, CDR2 FQNNGV. The CDR3 has 15 residues. V shed 2 bases and J 5 bases; nucleotides not matched to a gene: 5. CDR3 loop: CASSLFGTSDNEQFF. The DNA for the CDR3 is TGTGCCAGCAGCTTATTCGGGACTAGTGACAATGAGCAGTTCTTC.

The V and J genes are TRBV5-1 and TRBJ2-2; D gene unclear. V was clipped by 6 bases and J by 4 bases, with 13 bases between them. Germline V gene data show CDR1 as SGHRS and CDR2 as YFSETQ. This CDR3 has 14 amino acids. The CDR3 spells CASTPGRSTGELFF. CDR3 DNA sequence: TGCGCCAGCACTCCCGGACGGAGCACCGGGGAGCTGTTTTTT.

The rearrangement uses TRBV6-5 and TRBJ2-3, with 11 nucleotides matching TRBD1. Trimming cost V 5 bases and J 6 bases; bases outside gene matches: 4. The CDR3 extends over 14 amino acids. The germline gives CDR1 MNHEY, CDR2 SVGAGI. CDR3 coding DNA: TGTGCCAGCAGTGACGGACAGGGGGCGGATACGCAGTATTTT. The encoded protein is CASSDGQGADTQYF.

This clone was counted once. The chain links TRBV12-5 to TRBJ1-2; 8 bases line up with TRBD1. This CDR3 has 12 residues. The J segment lost 8 bases and the V segment lost 6 bases, leaving 5 bases of the junction unmatched. Per the germline V gene, CDR1 is LGHNT and CDR2 is FRNRAP. CDR3 protein: CASGTGAGGYTF. The CDR3 nucleotides are TGTGCTAGTGGGACAGGGGCCGGGGGCTACACCTTC.

The CDR3 here is CASSEHSGGAGNEQFF. DNA of the CDR3: TGTGCCAGCAGTGAACATAGCGGGGGGGCCGGGAATGAGCAGTTCTTC. This chain connects TRBV11-3 to TRBJ2-1; 11 bases map to TRBD2. CDR1 SGHNT and CDR2 YENEEA come from the germline V gene. This CDR3 spans 16 amino acids. V shed 6 bases and J 7 bases; nucleotides not matched to a gene: 11. Looking up the rest from reference TRBV11-3 and TRBJ2-1 gives the full variable domain: EAGVVQSPRYKIIEKKQPVAFWCNPISGHNTLYWYLQNLGQGPELLIRYENEEAVDDSQLPKDRFSAERLKGVDSTLKIQPAELGDSAVYLCASSEHSGGAGNEQFFGPGTRLTVL.

This chain links TRBV6-6 with TRBJ2-2, with 7 bases that match TRBD1. Germline V CDR1 and CDR2: MNHNY, SVGAGI (reference sequence). This CDR3 has 15 amino acids. V dropped 7 bases and J dropped 2; count of bases not matched to a gene: 7. In nucleotides, the CDR3 is TGTGCCAGCACCTCGGACAGGAATAACACCGGGGAGCTGTTTTTT. This sequence encodes CASTSDRNNTGELFF.

The chain combines TRBV2 with TRBJ1-2; D remains unclear. This CDR3 has 15 amino acids. CDR1 and CDR2 (germline): SNHLY, FYNNEI. The V end was cut by 2 bases, the J end by 3 bases, with 13 bases between. In DNA, the CDR3 is TGTGCCAGCAGTGAACTGGTCATGACCCACTATGGCTACACCTTC. Encoded protein: CASSELVMTHYGYTF.

V is TRBV6-5 and J is TRBJ2-5, with a tentative D call TRBD1 (5 bases). The CDR3 is made up of 15 amino acids. V was clipped by 6 bases and J by 2 bases, with 16 bases between them. Germline V CDR1 and CDR2: MNHEY, SVGAGI. CDR3: CASSNAGIYQETQYF. The CDR3 nucleotides are TGTGCCAGCAGCAACGCAGGGATTTATCAAGAGACCCAGTACTTC.

This chain connects TRBV5-5 to TRBJ2-7; TRBD2 might be the D (5 bases). The V and J ends lost 4 bases and 0 bases respectively, with 8 bases between them. Germline CDR1 SGHKS, CDR2 YYEKEE (reference sequence). The CDR3 runs 13 residues. The CDR3 bases are TGTGCCAGCAGCCCCGGACTCTCCTACGAGCAGTACTTC. Its translation is CASSPGLSYEQYF.

This CDR3 reads CASSPRGGHSSPLHF. The CDR3 region has the DNA TGTGCCAGCAGTCCCCGTGGGGGGCATTCGTCACCCCTCCACTTT. The chain links TRBV6-6 to TRBJ1-6; D is possibly TRBD1 (6 bases). V lost 5 bases to trimming and J lost 10 bases, with 18 bases between them. CDR1 and CDR2 (germline): MNHNY, SVGAGI (reference sequence). The CDR3 contains 15 residues.

The chain joins TRBV4-3 to TRBJ2-3; 8 bases match TRBD2. The CDR3 covers 17 residues. V lost 4 bases to trimming and J lost 2 bases; unmatched junction nucleotides: 11. Per germline, CDR1 LGHNA and CDR2 YSLEER. CDR3 nucleotides: TGCGCCAGCAGCCTCGATTATTTTAGCGGGGACACAGATACGCAGTATTTT. Translating gives CASSLDYFSGDTDTQYF.

The chain joins TRBV20-1 to TRBJ1-1; D ambiguous. The CDR3 covers 11 residues. Germline-derived CDR1 and CDR2 are DFQATT and SNEGSKA (reference sequence). The germline V and J ends were trimmed by 4 bases and 7 bases, with 10 bases remaining between them. CDR3 bases: TGCAGTGCTATGGCAGGAAGTGAAGCTTTCTTT. Translation: CSAMAGSEAFF.

V usage is TRBV9 and J usage is TRBJ2-7, with D possibly being TRBD1 (7 bases). V was cut by 0 bases and J by 4 bases, with 14 bases left in between. Germline-derived CDR1 and CDR2 are SGDLS and YYNGEE. This CDR3 contains 15 residues. The CDR3 coding sequence is TGTGCCAGCAGCGTAGGACAGGGAGGAGGATACGAGCAGTACTTC. This sequence encodes CASSVGQGGGYEQYF.

The rearrangement links TRBV4-3 to TRBJ2-5; D is unclear. Per the germline V gene, CDR1 is LGHNA and CDR2 is YSLEER. The CDR3 runs 13 residues. V lost 4 bases, J lost 3 bases, and 9 bases lay in between. CDR3 in amino acids: CASSRRAEETQYF. The CDR3 coding sequence is TGCGCCAGCAGCCGTAGGGCGGAAGAGACCCAGTACTTC.

This clone has only a few counts. The rearrangement joins TRBV18 to TRBJ1-1, with 7 bases aligning to TRBD1. This CDR3 has 13 residues. V lost 3 bases, J lost 3 bases, and 1 base stayed unmatched. Per the germline V gene, CDR1 is KGHSH and CDR2 is LQKENI. CDR3 loop: CASSPQGDTEAFF. CDR3 bases: TGTGCCAGCTCACCCCAGGGGGACACTGAAGCTTTCTTT.

This clone has only one observation. The V call is TRBV6-5, the J call TRBJ1-5; 9 bases are a match to TRBD1. Germline V gene sequence: CDR1 MNHEY, CDR2 SVGAGI. The CDR3 covers 14 residues. The ends lost 9 bases at V and 4 bases at J; junction bases unmatched: 7. The CDR3 coding sequence is TGTGCCAGTGGTGGAGGACAGGGGAATCAGCCCCAGCATTTT. Amino acids: CASGGGQGNQPQHF.

The chain couples TRBV4-3 to TRBJ2-2, with D perhaps matching TRBD1 (6 bases). V lost 4 bases and J 3 bases, leaving 15 bases between the germline ends. The CDR3 sequence is 16 residues long. Germline CDR1 reads LGHNA; CDR2 reads YSLEER. CDR3 sequence: CASSPGSGVYTGELFF. CDR3 DNA: TGCGCCAGCAGCCCGGGATCAGGGGTTTACACCGGGGAGCTGTTTTTT.

CDR3 region: CASSLEQRTGQYF. CDR3 DNA: TGTGCCAGCAGTCTGGAACAGCGGACGGGGCAGTACTTC. The J gene is TRBJ2-7, the V gene TRBV6-1, with a weak D call TRBD2 (5 bases). The CDR3 is 13 residues long. Per the germline V gene, CDR1 is MNHNS and CDR2 is SASEGT. V was pared by 5 bases and J by 9 bases, with 17 bases between.

This chain links TRBV11-2 with TRBJ2-1; D unresolved. Trimming removed 5 bases from V and 5 bases from J, with 19 bases in between. This CDR3 region has 16 residues. Germline loops: CDR1 SGHAT, CDR2 FQNNGV. CDR3 region: CASSHPKLATHNEQFF. The CDR3 nucleotides read TGTGCCAGCAGCCATCCCAAACTGGCGACCCACAATGAGCAGTTCTTC.

The rearrangement links TRBV7-2 to TRBJ2-7, with D perhaps TRBD2 (5 bases). The CDR3 is 14 residues long. From germline, CDR1 is SGHTA and CDR2 FQGNSA. Trimming stripped 5 bases from V and 9 bases from J, with 20 bases between. This chain's CDR3 is CASSHGSLLRGQYF. CDR3 DNA: TGTGCCAGCAGCCATGGGAGTCTCCTACGAGGGCAGTACTTC. The complete variable domain, with remaining parts taken from reference TRBV7-2 and TRBJ2-7, reads GAGVSQSPSNKVTEKGKDVELRCDPISGHTALYWYRQSLGQGLEFLIYFQGNSAPDKSGLPSDRFSAERTGGSVSTLTIQRTQQEDSAVYLCASSHGSLLRGQYFGPGTRLTVT.

V usage is TRBV5-5 and J usage is TRBJ1-3; tentative D call: TRBD1 (5 bases). Trimming shortened V by 4 bases and J by 2 bases, and 16 bases separated the two germline ends. Germline V lookup: CDR1 SGHKS, CDR2 YYEKEE (reference sequence). The CDR3 consists of 16 residues. The CDR3 DNA follows: TGTGCCAGCAGCCTAGACAGAGCGGCCGCTGGAAACACCATATATTTT. It yields the protein CASSLDRAAAGNTIYF.

The chain links TRBV6-1 to TRBJ2-3; 7 positions match TRBD2. V gave up 4 bases and J gave up 2 bases; unmatched junction bases: 15. CDR3 size: 18 residues. Germline CDR1 is MNHNS and CDR2 is SASEGT. CDR3 coding DNA: TGTGCCAGCAGTGCCTCGCTCGGGGGGACTCCTAACACAGATACGCAGTATTTT. Its translation: CASSASLGGTPNTDTQYF.